These 20 T cell receptor beta chains originate from one sample sequenced in a study of blood T cells in healthy people across ages (dated by TCRdb to about 2015). The library was made by 5' RACE. The sample was run on an Illumina HiSeq 2500. A second 7 to 11 cycle PCR used a sample-barcoded 5' primer and a J-beta primer mix. TCRdb passed the public sequencing reads through fastp at Q25 and MiXCR, retaining productive beta sequences. Records with the same CDR3 protein are collapsed into one entry carrying the most frequent genes and DNA. The sample contains over 1.5 million distinct CDR3 sequences, roughly 52% of them found a single time. Approximately 2.1% of the sample is taken by the ten largest. The source material was blood. The receptors come from a woman between 40 and 55 years old in good health.

A few counts support this clonotype. The V gene is TRBV5-1, the J gene TRBJ2-1; 7 bases are shared with TRBD2. Germline V gene lookup returns CDR1 SGHRS and CDR2 YFSETQ. This CDR3 comprises 17 residues. The trim removed 4 bases at V and 2 bases at J, leaving 12 bases unmatched. This CDR3 reads CASSPQGGGVTYNEQFF. The CDR3 DNA sequence: TGCGCCAGCAGCCCTCAGGGCGGGGGAGTCACCTACAATGAGCAGTTCTTC. The full variable domain, completed using reference TRBV5-1 and TRBJ2-1, is KAGVTQTPRYLIKTRGQQVTLSCSPISGHRSVSWYQQTPGQGLQFLFEYFSETQRNKGNFPGRFSGRQFSNSRSEMNVSTLELGDSALYLCASSPQGGGVTYNEQFFGPGTRLTVL.

The chain is built from TRBV2 and TRBJ1-1; D possibly corresponds to TRBD1 (6 bases). Germline V CDR1 and CDR2: SNHLY, FYNNEI. V lost 8 bases and J 2 bases, leaving 12 bases between the germline ends. The CDR3 has 13 residues. The CDR3 bases are TGTGCCAGCGGGGGACACGGCAACACTGAAGCTTTCTTT. It yields the protein CASGGHGNTEAFF.

This clonotype was seen more than once but under ten times. This chain links TRBV10-3 with TRBJ2-3; no reliable D call. V dropped 4 bases and J dropped 5 bases, with 10 bases sitting between them. The CDR3 totals 13 residues. CDR1 is ENHRY, CDR2 SYGVKD, per germline. CDR3 residues: CAISGSAIDTQYF. CDR3 DNA sequence: TGTGCCATCAGTGGTTCAGCAATAGATACGCAGTATTTT.

The chain joins TRBV7-9 to TRBJ1-2; D is perhaps TRBD1 (6 bases). Germline V gene sequence: CDR1 SEHNR, CDR2 FQNEAQ (reference sequence). Between the trimmed V and J ends, which lost 4 bases and 4 bases, there was a span of 16 bases. The CDR3 contains 15 residues. The CDR3 bases are TGTGCCAGCAGCTATACCAGGGGAATTGGCTATGGCTACACCTTC. Translating gives CASSYTRGIGYGYTF.

Only a few counts were recorded for this clonotype. This rearrangement joins TRBV5-1 to TRBJ2-7; 7 nucleotides agree with TRBD2. There are 18 residues in the CDR3. Germline V CDR1 and CDR2: SGHRS, YFSETQ. After removal of 0 bases from V and 2 bases from J, the junction contained 14 bases not matched to a gene. DNA for the CDR3: TGCGCCAGCAGCTTGGCCGGGTTTGAGCGGGGACCCCCCTACGAGCAGTACTTC. It encodes CASSLAGFERGPPYEQYF.

This chain joins TRBV27 and TRBJ2-5; 7 positions match TRBD1. In germline, CDR1 is MNHEY, CDR2 SMNVEV (reference sequence). V trimming: 5 bases; J trimming: 1 base; junction bases outside the gene matches: 10. The CDR3 loop spans 16 amino acids. The CDR3 is CASSPYVQGLQETQYF. The CDR3 DNA reads as TGTGCCAGCAGTCCATATGTACAGGGGCTCCAAGAGACCCAGTACTTC.

The chain links TRBV20-1 to TRBJ2-5; 10 nucleotides agree with TRBD1. The J call may be faulty, since TRBJ2-7 better matches the DNA end. The CDR3 has 13 residues. Germline V gene sequence: CDR1 DFQATT, CDR2 SNEGSKA (reference sequence). The CDR3 protein is CSAPRTGGYEQYF. CDR3 DNA: TGCAGTGCGCCTCGGACAGGGGGCTACGAGCAGTACTTC.

This clonotype was detected a few times. V is TRBV28 and J is TRBJ1-6, with a possible D match to TRBD1 (6 bases). The V end lost 3 bases, the J end lost 7 bases, and 10 bases lay between the germline ends. The CDR3 totals 14 residues. The germline gives CDR1 MDHEN, CDR2 SYDVKM. The CDR3 DNA follows: TGTGCCAGCAGTTTGAACAGGGAGAATTCACCCCTCCACTTT. Protein: CASSLNRENSPLHF.

The chain carries TRBV6-1 and TRBJ2-7; a possible D gene is TRBD1 (6 bases). The DNA end is more similar to TRBJ2-4, so the J call may be wrong. In germline, CDR1 is MNHNS, CDR2 SASEGT. CDR3 size: 13 residues. The CDR3 DNA reads TGTGCCAGCAGTGATGGACAGCATAACATTCAGTACTTC. The encoded protein is CASSDGQHNIQYF.

J is TRBJ1-5 and V is TRBV28; D possibly corresponds to TRBD1 (5 bases). CDR1 and CDR2 from the germline V gene are MDHEN and SYDVKM. There are 14 residues in the CDR3. V lost 8 bases, J lost 5 bases, and 16 bases lay in between. The CDR3 loop is CASLPGTTHQPQHF. Here the CDR3 DNA reads TGTGCCAGCCTCCCCGGGACCACACATCAGCCCCAGCATTTT.

This clonotype was seen a handful of times. The chain combines TRBV7-9 with TRBJ2-1; no clear D. CDR3 length equals 12 residues. Germline lookup yields CDR1 SEHNR and CDR2 FQNEAQ (reference sequence). Trimming cost V 5 bases and J 8 bases, with 10 bases left between them. CDR3 bases: TGTGCCAGCAGCCCTCCTGTGGATGAGCAGTTCTTC. Amino acid sequence: CASSPPVDEQFF.

This clonotype was seen a few times. V usage is TRBV29-1 and J usage is TRBJ2-1, with D perhaps matching TRBD2 (6 bases). The germline V gene has CDR1 SQVTM and CDR2 ANQGSEA. The CDR3 spans 13 residues. Between the trimmed V and J ends, which lost 0 bases and 6 bases, there was a span of 9 bases. The CDR3 nucleotides are TGCAGCGTTGAAGATACGACTAGCAATGAGCAGTTCTTC. Translation gives CSVEDTTSNEQFF.

This clonotype occurred a few times. The chain has TRBV4-3 and TRBJ1-4; 10 bases align to TRBD1. The ends lost 5 bases at V and 6 bases at J; junction bases unmatched: 6. Looked up from germline, CDR1 is LGHNA and CDR2 is YSLEER. The CDR3 consists of 15 residues. CDR3 sequence (DNA): TGCGCCAGCAGCGATGCCGGGACAGGGGATGAAAAACTGTTTTTT. This gives the protein CASSDAGTGDEKLFF.

A few counts support this clonotype. The chain uses TRBV2 and TRBJ2-7; no clear D gene. V was pared by 2 bases and J by 3 bases, with 8 bases between. This CDR3 region has 13 residues. Germline-derived CDR1 and CDR2 are SNHLY and FYNNEI. The CDR3 DNA is TGTGCCAGCAGTGAACGCTCGCTCTACGAGCAGTACTTC. Protein product: CASSERSLYEQYF.

The chain uses TRBV25-1 and TRBJ2-3; 12 bases match TRBD1. This CDR3 contains 15 residues. The V gene end was trimmed by 6 bases and the J gene end by 3 bases; junction bases not matched to a gene: 4. Per the germline V gene, CDR1 is MGHDK and CDR2 is SYGVNS. The CDR3: CASRGQGASTDTQYF. CDR3 sequence (DNA): TGTGCCAGCAGGGGACAGGGGGCTAGTACAGATACGCAGTATTTT.

The DNA for the CDR3 is TGTGCCAGCAGTGCGAATTCAGGTGATACGCAGTATTTT. As protein: CASSANSGDTQYF. The chain employs TRBV6-2 or TRBV6-3 and TRBJ2-3; D is unresolved. V lost 5 bases to trimming and J lost 6 bases, with 12 bases between them. Germline CDR1 reads MNHEY; CDR2 reads SVGEGT. The CDR3 extends over 13 amino acids.

V usage is TRBV4-1 and J usage is TRBJ2-3; 8 bases match TRBD2. After removal of 3 bases from V and 5 bases from J, the junction contained 7 bases not matched to a gene. This CDR3 is 15 amino acids long. Germline CDR1 and CDR2: MGHRA and YSYEKL. As DNA, the CDR3 is TGCGCCAGCAGCCAGCGGAGCGGGGGCCGAGATACGCAGTATTTT. As protein: CASSQRSGGRDTQYF.

This chain links TRBV28 with TRBJ2-7; possibly TRBD1 for D (7 bases). This CDR3 region has 20 residues. Trimming cost V 3 bases and J 2 bases, with 29 bases left between them. The germline V gene encodes CDR1 MDHEN and CDR2 SYDVKM. CDR3 sequence: CASSFEFGGLGTAATYEQYF. In DNA form, the CDR3 reads TGTGCCAGCAGTTTTGAGTTCGGGGGTCTTGGGACAGCCGCTACCTACGAGCAGTACTTC.

The chain is built from TRBV6-5 and TRBJ2-4; 10 bases map to TRBD2. V lost 4 bases to trimming and J lost 3 bases; unmatched junction nucleotides: 6. This CDR3 spans 16 amino acids. The V gene's germline CDR1 is MNHEY and CDR2 SVGAGI. The CDR3 DNA follows: TGTGCCAGCAGTTCCGTAGCGGGGGGAGTCAAAAACATTCAGTACTTC. It specifies CASSSVAGGVKNIQYF.

This clonotype has a count of ten or more. The CDR3 coding sequence is TGCAGCGTCCTGGGAGATCAATACGAGCAGTACTTC. Protein sequence: CSVLGDQYEQYF. V usage is TRBV29-1 and J usage is TRBJ2-7; tentative D call: TRBD2 (5 bases). The germline CDR1 and CDR2 sequences are SQVTM and ANQGSEA. Trimming took 6 bases from V and 4 from J, leaving 13 bases between them. CDR3 length: 12 residues.